The rows below give T cell receptor beta chains drawn from one sample of a study of CD8 T cells in ankylosing spondylitis. MiXCR, applied by TCRdb to the 5' RACE reads, yields one record per CDR3 protein. The sample lists about 130,000 distinct CDR3 sequences; roughly 6.6% were seen once. Sequenced input: blood, either unsorted or a sorted T cell fraction (not recorded which). These receptors came from a female donor with ankylosing spondylitis or in good health (not recorded which). The CDR3 runs from the conserved cysteine through the conserved F or W. A D gene is named only where the DNA matches it firmly. Size is stated for part of the rows, as once, few or many counts, or as a class when the clone is expanded.

length: 14; size: many; D: NA; J: TRBJ2-7; V: TRBV28; DNA: TGTGCCAGCAGCCCTCCGGGGGTTCCGGGGGAGCAGTACTTC; CDR3: CASSPPGVPGEQYF
length: 14; size: many; D: NA; J: TRBJ2-1; V: TRBV12-3/TRBV12-4; DNA: TGTGCCAGCAGCCCCGGGACTCAGAAATTAGAGCAGTTCTTC; CDR3: CASSPGTQKLEQFF
length: 14; size: NA; D: TRBD1; J: TRBJ2-7; V: TRBV3-1; DNA: TGTGCCAGCAGCCAACGGGACAGGGGCGACGAGCAGTACTTC; CDR3: CASSQRDRGDEQYF
length: 17; size: many; D: TRBD2; J: TRBJ2-3; V: TRBV5-1; DNA: TGCGCCAGCAGCTCGACTAGCGGGGGCCGTCGGGCAGATACGCAGTATTTT; CDR3: CASSSTSGGRRADTQYF
length: 14; size: few; D: NA; J: TRBJ2-5; V: TRBV3-1; DNA: TGTGCCAGCAGCCACAGACTAGACGGCGAGACCCAGTACTTC; CDR3: CASSHRLDGETQYF
length: 16; size: many; D: TRBD1; J: TRBJ1-5; V: TRBV5-5; DNA: TGTGCCAGCAGCTTGTATACAGGGGCCAGCAATCAGCCCCAGCATTTT; CDR3: CASSLYTGASNQPQHF
length: 15; size: NA; D: NA; J: TRBJ2-1; V: TRBV6-5; DNA: TGTGCCAGCAGTTGCTCGCTCCCGGAATACAATGAGCAGTTCTTC; CDR3: CASSCSLPEYNEQFF
length: 16; size: many; D: NA; J: TRBJ1-1; V: TRBV7-3; DNA: TGTGCCAGCAGCTCAGGACCCGAGAGGGGAAACACTGAAGCTTTCTTT; CDR3: CASSSGPERGNTEAFF
length: 14; size: many; D: NA; J: TRBJ2-5; V: TRBV9; DNA: TGTGCCAGCAGCGTAGGTACCCGAGGGGAGACCCAGTACTTC; CDR3: CASSVGTRGETQYF
length: 14; size: many; D: TRBD1; J: TRBJ2-7; V: TRBV30; DNA: TGTGCCTGGAGTGTAGGGGGACAGCTCTACGAGCAGTACTTC; CDR3: CAWSVGGQLYEQYF
length: 12; size: NA; D: NA; J: TRBJ1-2; V: TRBV7-8; DNA: TGTACCAGCAGCTTAAACAGTCTCGGCTACACCTTC; CDR3: CTSSLNSLGYTF
length: 15; size: many; D: NA; J: TRBJ1-2; V: TRBV20-1; DNA: TGCAGTGCTAGAGATCTGGGGGCAGGGGACTATGGCTACACCTTC; CDR3: CSARDLGAGDYGYTF
length: 11; size: many; D: NA; J: TRBJ1-1; V: TRBV20-1; DNA: TGCAGTGCTAGGGGGGAGGGGGAAGCTTTCTTT; CDR3: CSARGEGEAFF
length: 14; size: many; D: TRBD2; J: TRBJ2-2; V: TRBV6-1; DNA: TGTGCCAGCACGGGAGGGTTGAACACCGGGGAGCTGTTTTTT; CDR3: CASTGGLNTGELFF
length: 15; size: many; D: NA; J: TRBJ1-6; V: TRBV5-1; DNA: TGCGCCAGCAGCCAAAACAGGGCGAGGGATTCACCCCTCCACTTT; CDR3: CASSQNRARDSPLHF
length: 13; size: NA; D: NA; J: TRBJ2-1; V: TRBV18; DNA: TGTGCCAGCTCACCAGTCCGATACAATGAGCAGTTCTTC; CDR3: CASSPVRYNEQFF
length: 16; size: many; D: NA; J: TRBJ2-7; V: TRBV7-2; DNA: TGTGCCAGCAGCTTAGTACTAGGGGGACACGGCTACGAGCAGTACTTC; CDR3: CASSLVLGGHGYEQYF
length: 17; size: many; D: NA; J: TRBJ2-1; V: TRBV3-1; DNA: TGTGCCAGCAGCCAAGATATCGGGTGGGACTCCTACAATGAGCAGTTCTTC; CDR3: CASSQDIGWDSYNEQFF
length: 13; size: many; D: TRBD1; J: TRBJ1-6; V: TRBV20-1; DNA: TGCAGTGCCCCAGACAGGGTATCATCACCCCTCCACTTT; CDR3: CSAPDRVSSPLHF
length: 14; size: many; D: NA; J: TRBJ1-5; V: TRBV12-3/TRBV12-4; DNA: TGTGCCAGCAGTTTAGGGCATACCAATCAGCCCCAGCATTTT; CDR3: CASSLGHTNQPQHF
length: 12; size: many; D: NA; J: TRBJ2-3; V: TRBV6-4; DNA: TGTGCTTCGCGGGGCCGGGGGGATACGCAGTATTTT; CDR3: CASRGRGDTQYF
length: 12; size: many; D: TRBD1; J: TRBJ2-5; V: TRBV20-1; DNA: TGCAGTGCAAGGACAGGGGCTGAGACCCAGTACTTC; CDR3: CSARTGAETQYF
length: 16; size: NA; D: TRBD1; J: TRBJ2-7; V: TRBV11-3; DNA: TGTGCCAGCAGCGCTCTGGTAGGGGGACAGCCCTACGAGCAGTACTTC; CDR3: CASSALVGGQPYEQYF
length: 14; size: NA; D: NA; J: TRBJ2-2; V: TRBV30; DNA: TGTGCCTGGAGTGTCCTGTTGAACACCGGGGAGCTGTTTTTT; CDR3: CAWSVLLNTGELFF
length: 13; size: many; D: NA; J: TRBJ1-3; V: TRBV7-3; DNA: TGTGCCAGCGCCCCAAGTCCCGGAAACACCATATATTTT; CDR3: CASAPSPGNTIYF
length: 14; size: many; D: TRBD1; J: TRBJ1-6; V: TRBV7-4; DNA: TGTGCCAGCAGCTTATGTGACAGGGGTTCACCCCTCCACTTT; CDR3: CASSLCDRGSPLHF
length: 15; size: many; D: TRBD2; J: TRBJ2-1; V: TRBV12-3/TRBV12-4; DNA: TGTGCCAGCAGTCCGACTAGCGGGGTTTACAATGAGCAGTTCTTC; CDR3: CASSPTSGVYNEQFF
length: 13; size: many; D: TRBD1; J: TRBJ2-7; V: TRBV20-1; DNA: TGCAGTGCTACGGGACAGCGAATATACGAGCAGTACTTC; CDR3: CSATGQRIYEQYF
length: 14; size: many; D: TRBD1; J: TRBJ2-2; V: TRBV12-3/TRBV12-4; DNA: TGTGCCAGCAGGCGACAGGGGGGAACCGGGGAGCTGTTTTTT; CDR3: CASRRQGGTGELFF
length: 13; size: many; D: TRBD1; J: TRBJ2-2; V: TRBV12-3/TRBV12-4; DNA: TGTGCCAGCAGTCTACAGGGGACCGGGGAGCTGTTTTTT; CDR3: CASSLQGTGELFF
length: 13; size: NA; D: NA; J: TRBJ1-1; V: TRBV29-1; DNA: TGCAGCGTTGACCAGGGGCCGAACACTGAAGCTTTCTTT; CDR3: CSVDQGPNTEAFF
length: 13; size: many; D: NA; J: TRBJ2-2; V: TRBV12-3/TRBV12-4; DNA: TGTGCCAGCAGTTTACGGAACAACGGGGAGCTGTTTTTT; CDR3: CASSLRNNGELFF
length: 12; size: many; D: NA; J: TRBJ1-5; V: TRBV4-2; DNA: TGTGCCAGCAGCCAACTACCGGGACAAATTCATTTT; CDR3: CASSQLPGQIHF
length: 14; size: many; D: NA; J: TRBJ2-1; V: TRBV3-1; DNA: TGTGCCAGCAGCCTTACCATGGGGGGTGGTGAGCAGTTCTTC; CDR3: CASSLTMGGGEQFF
length: 15; size: many; D: TRBD1; J: TRBJ1-4; V: TRBV27; DNA: TGTGCCAGCAGTCCCAGGACAGGGCGTCAGGAAAAACTGTTTTTT; CDR3: CASSPRTGRQEKLFF
length: 13; size: many; D: NA; J: TRBJ1-5; V: TRBV6-2/TRBV6-3; DNA: TGTGCCACGGCGGATTATAGCAATCAGCCCCAGCATTTT; CDR3: CATADYSNQPQHF
length: 16; size: many; D: TRBD1; J: TRBJ1-4; V: TRBV12-3/TRBV12-4; DNA: TGTGCCAGCAGTCCCGGGGACAGGGGGCGCGGTGAAAAACTGTTTTTT; CDR3: CASSPGDRGRGEKLFF
length: 15; size: many; D: NA; J: TRBJ2-2; V: TRBV9; DNA: TGTGCCAGCAGCGTAGGGGACGGGTTCACCGGGGAGCTGTTTTTT; CDR3: CASSVGDGFTGELFF
length: 14; size: many; D: TRBD1; J: TRBJ1-3; V: TRBV19; DNA: TGTGCCAGTACACGACAGGGTGCTGGAAACACCATATATTTT; CDR3: CASTRQGAGNTIYF
length: 13; size: few; D: NA; J: TRBJ2-7; V: TRBV6-1; DNA: TGTGCCAGCAGTGGTACACGGGGCTACGAGCAGTACTTC; CDR3: CASSGTRGYEQYF
length: 16; size: many; D: TRBD1; J: TRBJ2-7; V: TRBV9; DNA: TGTGCCAGCAGCGTAGGAGGACAGGGTAGCTTCTACGAGCAGTACTTC; CDR3: CASSVGGQGSFYEQYF
length: 16; size: NA; D: TRBD1; J: TRBJ2-1; V: TRBV6-2/TRBV6-3; DNA: TGTGCCAGCAGTTACTCGACAGGGTCCTCCTACAATGAGCAGTTCTTC; CDR3: CASSYSTGSSYNEQFF
length: 14; size: many; D: NA; J: TRBJ1-1; V: TRBV6-5; DNA: TGTGCCAGCAGTTCCGCGGGGTTGGAATCTGAAGCTTTCTTT; CDR3: CASSSAGLESEAFF
length: 16; size: many; D: NA; J: TRBJ1-5; V: TRBV28; DNA: TGTGCCAGCAGTCCGACCCCGGGGGGAGGTCATCAGCCCCAGCATTTT; CDR3: CASSPTPGGGHQPQHF
length: 14; size: many; D: TRBD1; J: TRBJ1-5; V: TRBV5-1; DNA: TGCGCCAGCAGCCCCGGACAGGGGGATCAGCCCCAGCATTTT; CDR3: CASSPGQGDQPQHF
length: 13; size: many; D: NA; J: TRBJ2-1; V: TRBV7-2; DNA: TGTGCCAGCAGCTTACCCACGAAGAATGAGCAGTTCTTC; CDR3: CASSLPTKNEQFF
length: 13; size: many; D: NA; J: TRBJ2-2; V: TRBV24-1; DNA: TGTGCCACCAGTGAATGGGGAACCGGGGAGCTGTTTTTT; CDR3: CATSEWGTGELFF
length: 16; size: many; D: NA; J: TRBJ1-5; V: TRBV6-1; DNA: TGTGCCAGCAGTGCTCCTGGAGGTGTCTCTAATCAGCCCCAGCATTTT; CDR3: CASSAPGGVSNQPQHF
length: 14; size: few; D: NA; J: TRBJ1-1; V: TRBV20-1; DNA: TGCAGTGCTAAAAGGGGACATATGAACACTGAAGCTTTCTTT; CDR3: CSAKRGHMNTEAFF
length: 13; size: few; D: NA; J: TRBJ1-1; V: TRBV12-3/TRBV12-4; DNA: TGTGCCAGCAGTCTTGGGGGAGGGTTTGAAGCTTTCTTT; CDR3: CASSLGGGFEAFF
length: 14; size: many; D: NA; J: TRBJ1-2; V: TRBV7-2; DNA: TGTGCCAGCAGCTTGTTCTCGGGGATTGGAGGCTACACCTTC; CDR3: CASSLFSGIGGYTF
length: 13; size: NA; D: NA; J: TRBJ1-3; V: TRBV29-1; DNA: TGCAGCGTTACAGCCGTCTCTGGAAACACCATATATTTT; CDR3: CSVTAVSGNTIYF
length: 13; size: few; D: NA; J: TRBJ1-2; V: TRBV7-2; DNA: TGTGCCAGCAGCTATGACACGAACTATGGCTACACCTTC; CDR3: CASSYDTNYGYTF
length: 16; size: many; D: NA; J: TRBJ2-3; V: TRBV4-2; DNA: TGTGCCAGCAGCCAAGAAGGCGGAGTCCGCACAGATACGCAGTATTTT; CDR3: CASSQEGGVRTDTQYF